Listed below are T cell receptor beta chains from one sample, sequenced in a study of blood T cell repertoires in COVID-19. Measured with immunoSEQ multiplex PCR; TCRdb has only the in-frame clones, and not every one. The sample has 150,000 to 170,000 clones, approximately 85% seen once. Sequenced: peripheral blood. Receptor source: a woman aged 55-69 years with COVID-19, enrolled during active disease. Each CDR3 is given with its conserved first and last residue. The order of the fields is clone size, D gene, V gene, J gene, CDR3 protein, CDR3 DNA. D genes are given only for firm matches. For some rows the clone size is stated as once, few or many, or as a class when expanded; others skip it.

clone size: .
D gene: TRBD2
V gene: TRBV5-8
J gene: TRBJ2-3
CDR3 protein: CASSNLAVSTDTQYF
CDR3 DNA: TGTGCCAGCAGCAACCTAGCGGTTAGCACAGATACGCAGTATTTT

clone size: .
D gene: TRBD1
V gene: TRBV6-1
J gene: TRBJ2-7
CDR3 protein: CASYNRQGAGDEQYF
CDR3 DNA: TGTGCCAGCTACAACCGACAGGGGGCAGGCGACGAGCAGTACTTC

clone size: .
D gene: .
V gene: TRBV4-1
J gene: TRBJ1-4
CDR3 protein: CASSQGPGLGNEKLFF
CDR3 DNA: TGCGCCAGCAGCCAGGGGCCGGGTCTGGGTAATGAAAAACTGTTTTTT

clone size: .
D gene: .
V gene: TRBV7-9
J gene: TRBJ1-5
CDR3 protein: CASSLGARGQPQHF
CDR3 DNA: TGTGCCAGCAGCTTGGGGGCGAGGGGTCAGCCCCAGCATTTT

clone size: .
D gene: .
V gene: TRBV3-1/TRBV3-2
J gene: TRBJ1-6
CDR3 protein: CASSQGWASYNSPLHF
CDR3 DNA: TGTGCCAGCAGCCAAGGTTGGGCCTCCTATAATTCACCCCTCCACTTT

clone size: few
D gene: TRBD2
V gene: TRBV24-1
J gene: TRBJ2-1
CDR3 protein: CATSDSKTSGKDEQFF
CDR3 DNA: TGTGCCACCAGTGATTCCAAGACTAGCGGGAAGGATGAGCAGTTCTTC

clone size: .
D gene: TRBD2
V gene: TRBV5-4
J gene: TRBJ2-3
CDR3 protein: CASSWARGNTDTQYF
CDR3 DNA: TGTGCCAGCAGCTGGGCGCGGGGGAACACAGATACGCAGTATTTT

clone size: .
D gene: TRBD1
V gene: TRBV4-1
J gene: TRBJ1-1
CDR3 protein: CASSQTTPRQGIDTEAFF
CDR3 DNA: TGCGCCAGCAGCCAAACAACTCCTCGACAGGGTATCGACACTGAAGCTTTCTTT

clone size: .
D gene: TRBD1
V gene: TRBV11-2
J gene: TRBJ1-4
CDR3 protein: CASSRDRVGDEKLFF
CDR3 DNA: TGTGCCAGCAGTCGAGACAGGGTAGGGGATGAAAAACTGTTTTTT

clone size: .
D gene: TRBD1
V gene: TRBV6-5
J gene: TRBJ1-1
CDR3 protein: CASTPDRMATEAFF
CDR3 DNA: TGTGCCAGCACCCCGGACAGGATGGCCACTGAAGCTTTCTTT

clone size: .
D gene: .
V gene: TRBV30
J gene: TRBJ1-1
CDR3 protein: CAWIFGGNTEAFF
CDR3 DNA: TGTGCCTGGATTTTCGGAGGGAACACTGAAGCTTTCTTT

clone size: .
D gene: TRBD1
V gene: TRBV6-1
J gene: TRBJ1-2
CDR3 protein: CASSETLGQGRGYTF
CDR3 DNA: TGTGCCAGCAGTGAGACTCTTGGACAGGGACGTGGCTACACCTTC

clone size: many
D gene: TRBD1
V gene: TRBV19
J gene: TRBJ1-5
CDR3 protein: CASSMRDRGSVQPQHF
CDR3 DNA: TGTGCCAGTAGTATGCGGGACAGGGGGTCTGTTCAGCCCCAGCATTTT

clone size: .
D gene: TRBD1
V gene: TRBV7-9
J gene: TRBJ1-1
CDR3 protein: CASSPAGTGGSWYTEAFF
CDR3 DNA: TGTGCCAGCAGCCCCGCTGGGACAGGGGGGTCGTGGTACACTGAAGCTTTCTTT

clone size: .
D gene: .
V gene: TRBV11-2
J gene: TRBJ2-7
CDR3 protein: CASSLDLARTYEQYF
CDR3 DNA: TGTGCCAGCAGCTTAGATCTCGCGCGAACCTACGAGCAGTACTTC

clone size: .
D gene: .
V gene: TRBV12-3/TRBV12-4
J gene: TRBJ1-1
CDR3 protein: CASSLNRAEAFF
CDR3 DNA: TGTGCCAGCAGCCTAAACAGGGCGGAAGCTTTCTTT

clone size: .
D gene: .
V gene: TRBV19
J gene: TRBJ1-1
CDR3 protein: CASSTEANTEAFF
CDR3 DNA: TGTGCCAGTAGTACAGAAGCTAACACTGAAGCTTTCTTT

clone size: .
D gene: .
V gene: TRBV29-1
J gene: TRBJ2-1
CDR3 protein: CSVEDTGTSNEQFF
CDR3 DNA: TGCAGCGTTGAAGACACCGGGACTTCTAATGAGCAGTTCTTC

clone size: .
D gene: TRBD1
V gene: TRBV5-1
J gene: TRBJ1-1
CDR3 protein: CASSLAGQGAPEAFF
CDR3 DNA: TGCGCCAGCAGCTTGGCTGGACAGGGGGCACCTGAAGCTTTCTTT

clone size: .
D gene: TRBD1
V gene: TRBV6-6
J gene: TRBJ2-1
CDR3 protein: CASSYLTGGEQFF
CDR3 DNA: TGTGCCAGCAGTTACCTTACAGGGGGCGAGCAGTTCTTC

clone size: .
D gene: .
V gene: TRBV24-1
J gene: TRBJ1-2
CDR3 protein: CATFKKGRGGYGYTF
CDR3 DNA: TGTGCCACTTTTAAGAAGGGCAGGGGTGGGTATGGCTACACCTTC

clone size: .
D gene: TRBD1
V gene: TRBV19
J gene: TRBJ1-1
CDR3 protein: CASSGGTGGDTEAFF
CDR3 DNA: TGTGCCAGTAGTGGGGGTACAGGGGGAGACACTGAAGCTTTCTTT

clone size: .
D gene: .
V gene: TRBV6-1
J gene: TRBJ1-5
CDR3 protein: CASSDSSRGSNQPQHF
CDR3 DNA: TGTGCCAGCAGTGACAGCTCGCGAGGTAGCAATCAGCCCCAGCATTTT

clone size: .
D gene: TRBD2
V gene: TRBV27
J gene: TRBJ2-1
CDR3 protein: CASSLGTSGGNEQFF
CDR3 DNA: TGTGCCAGCAGTTTGGGGACTAGCGGGGGAAATGAGCAGTTCTTC

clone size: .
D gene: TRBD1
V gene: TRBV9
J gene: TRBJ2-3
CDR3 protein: CASTRQGAADTQYF
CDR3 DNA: TGTGCCAGCACCCGACAGGGGGCCGCAGATACGCAGTATTTT

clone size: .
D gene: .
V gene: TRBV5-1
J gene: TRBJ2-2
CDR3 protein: CASSLEQLTGELFF
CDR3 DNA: TGCGCCAGCAGCTTGGAACAGTTGACCGGGGAGCTGTTTTTT

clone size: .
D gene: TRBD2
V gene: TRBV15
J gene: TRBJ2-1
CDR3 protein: CATSRDSGGANEQFF
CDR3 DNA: TGTGCCACCAGCAGAGATAGCGGGGGGGCCAATGAGCAGTTCTTC

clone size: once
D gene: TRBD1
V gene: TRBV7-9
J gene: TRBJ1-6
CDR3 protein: CASSLWTGVGNSPLHF
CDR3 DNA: TGTGCCAGCAGCCTATGGACAGGGGTAGGGAATTCACCCCTCCACTTT

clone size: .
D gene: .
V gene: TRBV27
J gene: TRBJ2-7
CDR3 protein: CASRPPGSSRLYEQYF
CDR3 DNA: TGTGCCAGCAGGCCTCCGGGATCCTCTCGTCTGTACGAGCAGTACTTC

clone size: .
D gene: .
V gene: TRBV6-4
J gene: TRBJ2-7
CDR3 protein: CASSAWSSYEQYF
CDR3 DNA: TGTGCCAGCAGTGCGTGGAGCTCCTACGAGCAGTACTTC

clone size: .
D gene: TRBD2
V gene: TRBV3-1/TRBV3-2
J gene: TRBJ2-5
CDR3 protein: CASSFGLAGGRETQYF
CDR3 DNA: TGTGCCAGCAGCTTTGGACTAGCGGGGGGGCGGGAGACCCAGTACTTC

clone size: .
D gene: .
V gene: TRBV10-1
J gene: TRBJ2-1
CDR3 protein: CASSGSLYNEQFF
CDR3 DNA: TGCGCCAGCAGTGGGTCCCTTTACAATGAGCAGTTCTTC

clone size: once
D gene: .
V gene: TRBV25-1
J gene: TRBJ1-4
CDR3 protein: CASSDRGWEEKLFF
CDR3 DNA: TGTGCCAGCAGTGACAGGGGCTGGGAGGAAAAACTGTTTTTT

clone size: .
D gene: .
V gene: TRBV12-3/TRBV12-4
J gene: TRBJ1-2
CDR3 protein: CASSLAGDYGYTF
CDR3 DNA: TGTGCCAGCAGTTTAGCAGGGGACTATGGCTACACCTTC

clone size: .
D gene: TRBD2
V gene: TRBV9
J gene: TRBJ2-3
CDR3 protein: CASSVAKRATSGGRNNTQYF
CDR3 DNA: TGTGCCAGCAGCGTAGCTAAGAGGGCGACTAGCGGGGGGAGGAATAATACGCAGTATTTT

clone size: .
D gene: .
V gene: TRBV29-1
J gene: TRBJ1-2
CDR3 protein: CSVADRLYGYTF
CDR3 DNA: TGCAGCGTAGCGGACAGACTGTATGGCTACACCTTC

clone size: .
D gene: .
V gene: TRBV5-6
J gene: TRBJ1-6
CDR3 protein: CASSLTGNNSPLHF
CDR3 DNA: TGTGCCAGCAGCCTCACAGGGAATAATTCACCCCTCCACTTT

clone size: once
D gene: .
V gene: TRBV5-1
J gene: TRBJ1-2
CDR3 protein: CASSLEGRVGYGYTF
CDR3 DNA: TGCGCCAGCAGCTTGGAGGGCAGGGTTGGGTATGGCTACACCTTC

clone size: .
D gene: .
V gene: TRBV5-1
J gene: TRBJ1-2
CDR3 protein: CASSFEGVDGYTF
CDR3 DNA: TGCGCCAGCAGCTTTGAGGGGGTCGATGGCTACACCTTC

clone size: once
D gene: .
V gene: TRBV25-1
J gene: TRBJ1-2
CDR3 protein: CASSLTENYGYTF
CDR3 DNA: TGTGCCAGCAGTCTGACAGAGAACTATGGCTACACCTTC

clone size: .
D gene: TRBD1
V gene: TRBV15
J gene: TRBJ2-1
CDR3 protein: CATSRGQAPYNEQFF
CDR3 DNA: TGTGCCACCAGCCGGGGACAGGCCCCATACAATGAGCAGTTCTTC

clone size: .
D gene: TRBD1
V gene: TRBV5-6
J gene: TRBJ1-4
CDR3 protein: CASSFLGTGDEKLFF
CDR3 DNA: TGTGCCAGCAGCTTTCTCGGGACAGGAGATGAAAAACTGTTTTTT

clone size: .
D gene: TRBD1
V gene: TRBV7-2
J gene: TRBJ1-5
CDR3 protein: CASSLRQGATQPQHF
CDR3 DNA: TGTGCCAGCAGCCTCCGACAGGGGGCTACTCAGCCCCAGCATTTT

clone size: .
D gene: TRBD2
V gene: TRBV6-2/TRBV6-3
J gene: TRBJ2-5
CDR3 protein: CASSYSKRGGLQETQYF
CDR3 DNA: TGTGCCAGCAGTTACTCGAAGCGGGGGGGACTCCAAGAGACCCAGTACTTC

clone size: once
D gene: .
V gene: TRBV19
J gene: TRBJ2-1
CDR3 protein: CASSILGTLSYNEQFF
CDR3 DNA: TGTGCCAGTAGTATCCTAGGGACACTATCCTACAATGAGCAGTTCTTC